This passage covers 28 T cell receptor beta chains from one sample sequenced in a study of T cells in Graves' hyperthyroidism and ophthalmopathy. Amplification of TCR beta CDR3 regions was performed using RNA transcripts as template. First-round RT-PCR with HTBI primers amplified the TCR CDR3 region. TCRdb independently ran MiXCR on the multiplex PCR reads; one entry per CDR3 protein. The repertoire has about 700,000 distinct CDR3 sequences, roughly 15% of them found once; the top ten carry roughly 10%. Material: blood. The receptors derive from a woman between 18 and 29 years old with Graves' hyperthyroidism.

This clonotype came up many times. The genes are TRBV20-1 and TRBJ2-3; D is possibly TRBD2 (6 bases). V lost 3 bases to trimming and J lost 4 bases, with 14 bases between them. This CDR3 has 14 amino acids. Looked up from germline, CDR1 is DFQATT and CDR2 is SNEGSKA (reference sequence). CDR3 DNA: TGCAGTGCTAGTGGGACTCGTAGCCCAGATACGCAGTATTTT. Protein product: CSASGTRSPDTQYF.

Points on this clonotype: Being one base from a much bigger clone, this may be a read error. The chain carries TRBV20-1 and TRBJ2-1; D is ambiguous. Trimming removed 3 bases from V and 10 bases from J, with 19 bases in between. There are 14 residues in the CDR3. Germline assignment: CDR1 DFQATT and CDR2 SNEGSKA (reference sequence). CDR3 region: CSARALALVHEQFF. DNA of the CDR3: TGCAGTGCTAGGGCACTCGCGCTCGTCCACGAGCAGTTCTTC.

The genes are TRBV12-5 and TRBJ1-1; D uncertain. Germline loops: CDR1 LGHNT, CDR2 FRNRAP. Trimming left V 1 base short and J 11 bases short, with 14 bases between. This CDR3 spans 13 amino acids. The CDR3 loop reads CASGLDARARAFF. CDR3 sequence (DNA): TGTGCTAGTGGTTTGGACGCAAGGGCGAGGGCTTTCTTT.

This clonotype was recorded at least ten times. This chain joins TRBV20-1 and TRBJ2-3; D is perhaps TRBD2 (6 bases). The CDR3 totals 15 residues. V dropped 3 bases and J dropped 2 bases, with 15 bases sitting between them. Germline-derived CDR1 and CDR2 are DFQATT and SNEGSKA (reference sequence). CDR3 residues: CSASHGSGITDTQYF. Here the CDR3 DNA reads TGCAGTGCTAGCCATGGTAGCGGAATCACAGATACGCAGTATTTT.

The V gene is TRBV25-1, the J gene TRBJ1-1, with D possibly TRBD1 on 5 matching bases. The V gene lost 4 bases and the J gene lost 5 bases, with 11 bases spanning the gap. The CDR3 length is 13 residues. Germline CDR1 MGHDK, CDR2 SYGVNS. The CDR3 DNA reads TGTGCCAGCAGTGCCTCAGGGTATACTGAAGCTTTCTTT. This codes for CASSASGYTEAFF.

This clonotype was counted at least ten times. The genes are TRBV6-5 and TRBJ2-7; 8 nucleotides align to TRBD2. Germline CDR1 and CDR2: MNHEY and SVGAGI. The CDR3 consists of 15 residues. J gave up 6 bases and V 0 bases, and 7 bases lay outside the gene matches. CDR3 protein: CASSYSGLARSEQYF. The CDR3 nucleotides are TGTGCCAGCAGTTACTCCGGACTAGCACGTAGCGAGCAGTACTTC.

In its sample, this clonotype was seen a few times. J is TRBJ1-1 and V is TRBV7-9, with D uncertain. Germline V gene data show CDR1 as SEHNR and CDR2 as FQNEAQ (reference sequence). V was clipped by 3 bases and J by 9 bases, with 14 bases between them. The CDR3 length is 13 residues. CDR3 DNA: TGTGCCAGCAGCTTGGAGAGTTACAGTAAAGCTTTCTTT. This encodes CASSLESYSKAFF.

This clonotype was counted at least ten times. V is TRBV30 and J is TRBJ1-2; TRBD1 might be the D (6 bases). The CDR3 loop spans 11 amino acids. Trimming stripped 4 bases from V and 8 bases from J, with 11 bases between. Looked up from germline, CDR1 is GTSNPN and CDR2 is SVGIG (reference sequence). CDR3 sequence reads: CAWTNRVGYTF. CDR3 DNA sequence: TGTGCCTGGACGAACAGGGTCGGCTACACCTTC.

This clonotype was observed at least ten times. The chain links TRBV7-9 to TRBJ2-7, with D unresolved. Germline CDR1 reads SEHNR; CDR2 reads FQNEAQ (reference sequence). There are 15 residues in the CDR3. V was pared by 5 bases and J by 1 base, with 15 bases between. The CDR3 here is CASSGYSVGSYEQYF. The DNA of the CDR3 is TGTGCCAGCAGCGGATACAGTGTGGGGTCCTACGAGCAGTACTTC.

The chain has TRBV4-3 and TRBJ2-3; TRBD2 aligns across 9 bases. The CDR3 consists of 17 residues. After removal of 0 bases from V and 6 bases from J, the junction contained 10 bases not matched to a gene. From germline, CDR1 is LGHNA and CDR2 YSLEER. CDR3 region: CASSQDGSAGGSDTQYF. CDR3 nucleotide sequence: TGCGCCAGCAGCCAAGACGGGTCGGCGGGAGGGTCCGATACGCAGTATTTT.

At least ten counts were recorded for this clonotype. The CDR3: CSARELSGQARADTQYF. The DNA of the CDR3 is TGCAGTGCTAGAGAGCTTTCAGGACAGGCTCGGGCAGATACGCAGTATTTT. The chain links TRBV20-1 to TRBJ2-3; 7 positions match TRBD1. The germline gives CDR1 DFQATT, CDR2 SNEGSKA (reference sequence). V lost 0 bases, J lost 4 bases, and 13 bases stayed unmatched. There are 17 residues in the CDR3.

V gene TRBV5-1 combines with J gene TRBJ2-1; D is unclear. The V gene's germline CDR1 is SGHRS and CDR2 YFSETQ. Trimming cost V 0 bases and J 5 bases, with 6 bases left between them. The CDR3 length is 13 residues. CDR3 sequence (DNA): TGCGCCAGCAGCTTGGTGCCGAACAATGAGCAGTTCTTC. Translated: CASSLVPNNEQFF.

The genes are TRBV19 and TRBJ1-3; TRBD1 is a possible D gene (5 bases). The CDR3 loop spans 14 amino acids. Trimming shortened V by 10 bases and J by 2 bases, and 15 bases separated the two germline ends. Germline V gene sequence: CDR1 LNHDA, CDR2 SQIVND (reference sequence). The CDR3 nucleotides are TGTGCCACCTCGACAGCTCCAGCTGGAAACACCATATATTTT. It codes for CATSTAPAGNTIYF.

The rearrangement links TRBV20-1 to TRBJ2-7; D ambiguous. There are 13 residues in the CDR3. The V gene's germline CDR1 is DFQATT and CDR2 SNEGSKA (reference sequence). V shed 3 bases and J shed 3 bases, with 12 bases lying between them. In DNA form, the CDR3 reads TGCAGTGCTAGTGGGAACCAAGGCTACGAGCAGTACTTC. As protein: CSASGNQGYEQYF.

This clonotype was detected ten times or more. The rearrangement links TRBV27 to TRBJ2-7; D could derive from TRBD1 or TRBD2 (5 bases each). The V end lost 4 bases, the J end lost 2 bases, and 15 bases lay between the germline ends. This CDR3 is 15 amino acids long. Germline V gives CDR1 MNHEY, CDR2 SMNVEV (reference sequence). In nucleotides, the CDR3 is TGTGCCAGCAGTTCCCGGGACGGACCACCCTACGAGCAGTACTTC. This translates into CASSSRDGPPYEQYF.

The V call is TRBV11-3, the J call TRBJ2-1; the match to TRBD1 covers 7 bases. This CDR3 is built from 16 residues. V gave up 1 base and J gave up 7 bases; unmatched junction bases: 10. The germline V gene encodes CDR1 SGHNT and CDR2 YENEEA. CDR3 coding DNA: TGTGCCAGCAGCTTAGGCGTAGGGACAGCCTGGAATGAGCAGTTCTTC. Its translation is CASSLGVGTAWNEQFF.

The V gene is TRBV6-5, the J gene TRBJ1-6; no clear D. V was shortened by 2 bases and J by 0 bases, with 8 bases between the two germline ends. CDR3 size: 16 residues. Germline-derived CDR1 and CDR2 are MNHEY and SVGAGI. CDR3 sequence reads: CASSYGPPSYNSPLHF. The DNA for the CDR3 is TGTGCCAGCAGTTACGGTCCCCCCTCCTATAATTCACCCCTCCACTTT.

This clonotype was recorded at least ten times. CDR3 loop: CASSFRGDGTDTQYF. CDR3 DNA: TGTGCCAGCAGTTTTCGGGGGGACGGCACAGATACGCAGTATTTT. V and J are TRBV12-3 or TRBV12-4 and TRBJ2-3; TRBD2 matches at 7 bases. This CDR3 is built from 15 residues. V lost 3 bases, J lost 1 base, and 4 bases stayed unmatched.

This chain links TRBV11-2 with TRBJ1-3; D might be TRBD1 (6 bases). In germline, CDR1 is SGHAT, CDR2 FQNNGV. Trimming shortened V by 5 bases and J by 3 bases, and 14 bases separated the two germline ends. The CDR3 contains 15 residues. The CDR3 DNA is TGTGCCAGCAGCCAGTTCGGGGGCGGTGGAAACACCATATATTTT. Its protein product is CASSQFGGGGNTIYF.

This clonotype was observed at least ten times. This chain joins TRBV20-1 and TRBJ2-2; TRBD2 might be the D (7 bases). Germline values: CDR1 DFQATT, CDR2 SNEGSKA (reference sequence). Trimming took off 6 bases at V and 0 bases at J, with 11 bases between the two ends. The length of the CDR3 is 14 residues. CDR3 bases: TGCAGTGCGACGCGGGGGCCGAACACCGGGGAGCTGTTTTTT. It is translated as CSATRGPNTGELFF.

The table lists this clonotype with a few counts. This sequence joins TRBV20-1 and TRBJ2-5; D is possibly TRBD1 or TRBD2 (5 bases each). CDR3 length equals 13 residues. Germline V gives CDR1 DFQATT, CDR2 SNEGSKA (reference sequence). With 1 base removed from V and 9 bases from J, the gap between germline ends came to 15 bases. The CDR3 DNA follows: TGCAGTGCTAGAGCTGGCAGCACGGGGCCCCAGTACTTC. Translation: CSARAGSTGPQYF.

This clonotype was seen many times. The V call is TRBV15, the J call TRBJ2-1; no firm D call. V was shortened by 3 bases and J by 8 bases, with 11 bases between the two germline ends. Germline V gene data show CDR1 as LNHNV and CDR2 as YYDKDF (reference sequence). The CDR3 totals 13 residues. CDR3: CATSSPLPDEQFF. Written as DNA, the CDR3 is TGTGCCACCAGCAGTCCTTTGCCGGATGAGCAGTTCTTC. Based on the CDR3 plus reference TRBV15 and TRBJ2-1, the full variable domain is DAMVIQNPRYQVTQFGKPVTLSCSQTLNHNVMYWYQQKSSQAPKLLFHYYDKDFNNEADTPDNFQSRRPNTSFCFLDIRSPGLGDTAMYLCATSSPLPDEQFFGPGTRLTVL.

This clonotype was observed a handful of times. The gene calls are TRBV19 and TRBJ2-7, with D hard to call. In germline, CDR1 is LNHDA, CDR2 SQIVND (reference sequence). Trimming pared 6 bases from V and 4 bases from J, leaving 4 bases between. CDR3 size: 10 residues. This chain's CDR3 is CASRTYEQYF. CDR3 bases: TGTGCCAGTAGAACGTACGAGCAGTACTTC.

This clonotype was seen ten or more times. The V and J genes are TRBV7-8 and TRBJ2-5, with 14 bases matching TRBD2. In germline, CDR1 is SGHVS, CDR2 FQNEAQ. CDR3 length: 19 amino acids. Losses at the gene ends were 0 bases for V and 1 base for J; bases not matched to a gene: 7. DNA for the CDR3: TGTGCCAGCAGCTTAGCCGTCGGACTAGCGGGAGGTCTCCAAGAGACCCAGTACTTC. This gives the protein CASSLAVGLAGGLQETQYF.

The chain recombines TRBV7-2 with TRBJ1-1, with D maybe TRBD1 (5 bases). V gave up 5 bases and J gave up 1 base, with 29 bases separating them. The germline CDR1 and CDR2 sequences are SGHTA and FQGNSA. The CDR3 runs 20 residues. The CDR3 DNA reads as TGTGCCAGCAGCAAACACCCACGGACACAACGCCCTAGACAGAACACTGAAGCTTTCTTT. Its translation: CASSKHPRTQRPRQNTEAFF. The full variable domain, with the rest looked up from reference TRBV7-2 and TRBJ1-1, is GAGVSQSPSNKVTEKGKDVELRCDPISGHTALYWYRQSLGQGLEFLIYFQGNSAPDKSGLPSDRFSAERTGGSVSTLTIQRTQQEDSAVYLCASSKHPRTQRPRQNTEAFFGQGTRLTVV.

The chain joins TRBV6-1 to TRBJ2-3; TRBD2 is a possible D gene (5 bases). V shed 5 bases and J shed 5 bases, with 14 bases lying between them. There are 14 residues in the CDR3. Germline assignment: CDR1 MNHNS and CDR2 SASEGT. The CDR3: CASSYTGKEDTQYF. The CDR3 nucleotides read TGTGCCAGCAGTTACACGGGAAAAGAAGATACGCAGTATTTT.

V is TRBV5-5 and J is TRBJ1-1, with a weak D call TRBD1 (5 bases). This CDR3 is 14 amino acids long. Germline lookup yields CDR1 SGHKS and CDR2 YYEKEE (reference sequence). Trimming took off 3 bases at V and 6 bases at J, with 15 bases between the two ends. In DNA form, the CDR3 reads TGTGCCAGCAGCTACCGGGACGGAGGGCCTGAAGCTTTCTTT. Translation: CASSYRDGGPEAFF.

The chain is built from TRBV7-9 and TRBJ2-7; 8 bases match TRBD1. V was clipped by 0 bases and J by 4 bases; unmatched bases: 5. Germline CDR1 is SEHNR and CDR2 is FQNEAQ (reference sequence). The CDR3 runs to 15 residues. DNA of the CDR3: TGTGCCAGCAGCTTAGCGTCAGGGGGCAGGTACGAGCAGTACTTC. Protein sequence: CASSLASGGRYEQYF.